This T cell receptor beta chain was identified during a study of beta chain features in type 1 diabetes. Overall study findings and caveats: Since sequencing was performed on cDNA, cells with high TCR expression could be over-represented.

Regarding this clone: Its antigen is as yet unknown.

J lost 2 bases, V lost 8 bases, and 6 bases had no gene match. This CDR3 comprises 15 residues. CDR1 is LGHNA and CDR2 is YNFKEQ in the germline V gene. The study reverse transcribed the entire isolated RNA, so it sequenced expressed TCRB transcripts. Data came from immunoSEQ multiplex PCR; TCRdb stores just in-frame clones and leaves some out. The sample lists 400,000 to 550,000 clones, about an eighth seen once, with 0.04% to 0.05% in the top ten. CD45RO/CCR7/CD25/CD127/CD95/CD27 staining was used to isolate CD4+ naive, central memory, regulatory and stem cell-like memory cells by sorting. This chain uses TRBV4-2 with TRBJ2-6; 7 bases map to TRBD1. Sequencing was carried out using naive CD4+ T cells from blood. The source is a woman aged 18-29 years in good health. The CDR3 reads CASGLGTAGANVLTF. The CDR3 nucleotides read TGTGCCAGCGGCCTGGGGACAGCTGGGGCCAACGTCCTGACTTTC.